This T cell receptor (beta chain) appears in the sequencing data of a study of T-cell memory formation after mild COVID-19 (dated by TCRdb to the early 2020s). The study in broad terms: Most TCR sequence clusters were specific to one of the two donors. Longitudinal TCRalpha and TCRbeta repertoire sequencing tracked T-cell clones expanding and contracting after mild COVID-19 in a couple of donors. The cohort comprised two young, previously healthy adult volunteers, one female and one male. The research as a whole found: Clones that contracted from day 15 to 85 showed balanced CD4/CD8 phenotypes, whereas a second wave of clones that expanded from day 15 to 37 leaned towards CD4+. Some responding clones were detected in pre-infection memory, suggesting pre-existing cross-reactive memory T cells joined the SARS-CoV-2 response. Contracting CD4+ clones were found mainly in CM and EM memory subsets, while CD8+ clones were enriched in EMRA. The second-wave clones that peaked on day 37 were not confirmed to be SARS-CoV-2 specific. The study included only a couple of mild cases, and larger cohorts that include severe cases with pre-infection samples were judged to be necessary.

Ficoll-Paque density gradient centrifugation was used to isolate PBMCs. From a lookup of the germline V gene (reference sequence), CDR1 and CDR2 are MNHEY and SMNVEV. Taken from cysteine to phenylalanine, the CDR3 has 12 residues. The read is trimmed to its CDR3 DNA, 36 bases read in frame from base 1. The germline V end is reduced by 8 bases and the J end by 7 bases; junction bases left unmatched: 2. Points on this clonotype: Its antigen is currently not known. Per-base qualities were not stored, and no clone one base away is much larger.

TCRdb names Illumina NovaSeq 6000 as the instrument used. Using 5'RACE with constant-segment primers, TCRalpha and TCRbeta cDNA libraries were constructed, with sample barcodes and unique molecular identifiers added in the process. RNA was extracted from every sample with Trizol reagent. The libraries were amplified in two PCR steps, and the second step added a second sample barcode and Illumina TruSeq adapters. Sequencing of libraries was performed on an Illumina NovaSeq with 2 x 150 bp paired-end reads. On the study's bioinformatics: Demultiplexing of reads and collapsing into UMI-guided consensus sequences were performed with migec v1.2.7. With mixcr v2.1.11, UMI consensuses were aligned to TRA and TRB V and J templates and assembled into clonotypes. A clonotype was counted as expanded or contracted only if both edgeR and NoisET called the change significant, with noise models trained on biological replicates. For edgeR calls, the thresholds were a false discovery rate-adjusted p below 0.01 and a log2 fold-change of 1. As an exploratory analysis of dynamics, PCA with hierarchical clustering was applied to max-normalized trajectories of the 1000 most abundant clonotypes. Separately sequenced CD4+ and CD8+ repertoires were used to assign the CD4 or CD8 phenotype of responding clones. TCRdb applied fastp at Q25 and MiXCR to the public reads, then kept only in-frame beta chains. Rows matching on CDR3 protein sequence are summarized as one entry with the most common DNA and genes. TCRdb assigned the V and J calls; the authors' analysis was not used. The sample data list about 310,000 distinct CDR3 sequences, and roughly a fifth of these were observed just once. Together, the top ten hold 20% to 25% of the sample.

The chain links TRBV27 with TRBJ1-6; 7 central bases correspond to TRBD1. The receptor comes from a man aged 18 to 29 who had mild COVID-19 (a few samples of this study predate the infection). The sample titles of this study are shuffled in the database, so cell type and time point are left out; the donor was told from shared clones. Sample: PBMCs or a T cell subset sorted from them (not recorded which). The sequenced DNA is TGTGCCAGCGCGGACAGGAATTCACCCCTCCACTTT. This codes for CASADRNSPLHF.